The count of the clone carrying this T cell receptor beta chain is one. Its antigen is undetermined. Time point here: peripheral blood 6 weeks after treatment start. The CDR3 is 12 amino acids. Trimming left V 0 bases short and J 9 bases short, with 9 bases between. Looked up from germline, CDR1 is LNHNV and CDR2 is YYDKDF (reference sequence). TCRdb's copy holds only in-frame clones and misses some; the assay was immunoSEQ multiplex PCR. Among around 45,000 clones listed, approximately 83% were seen once. This specimen belongs to a study of PD-L1 blockade in urothelial cancer. Looking at the study overall: Prior chemotherapy regimens per patient numbered 0 to 3. General study points: More expansion of tumor-associated blood clones, seen at 3 weeks, marked durable-benefit patients.

The sample in question was PBMCs, obtained around atezolizumab (anti-PD-L1) treatment. The TCR sequence derives from a man in his sixties with urothelial cancer. This sequence joins TRBV15 and TRBJ2-7; tentatively, D is TRBD1 (5 bases). CDR3: CATSREGDWQYF. CDR3 coding DNA: TGTGCCACCAGCAGAGAAGGGGATTGGCAGTACTTC.